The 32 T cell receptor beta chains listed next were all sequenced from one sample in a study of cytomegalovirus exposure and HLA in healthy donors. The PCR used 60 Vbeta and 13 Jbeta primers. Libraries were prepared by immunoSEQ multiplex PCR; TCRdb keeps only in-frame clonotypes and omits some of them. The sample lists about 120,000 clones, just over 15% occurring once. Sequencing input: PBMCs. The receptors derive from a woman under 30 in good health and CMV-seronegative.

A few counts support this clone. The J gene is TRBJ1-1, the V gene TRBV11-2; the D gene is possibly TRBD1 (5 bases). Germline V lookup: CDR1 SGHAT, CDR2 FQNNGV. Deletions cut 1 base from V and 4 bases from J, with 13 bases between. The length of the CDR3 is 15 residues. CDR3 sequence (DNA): TGTGCCAGCAGCTTAGGATGGGGAAGGGGCACTGAAGCTTTCTTT. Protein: CASSLGWGRGTEAFF.

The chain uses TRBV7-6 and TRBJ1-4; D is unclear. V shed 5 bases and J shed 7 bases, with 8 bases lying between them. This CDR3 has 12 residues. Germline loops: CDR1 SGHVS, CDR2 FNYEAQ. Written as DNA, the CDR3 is TGTGCCAGCAGCCCCCGGGGTGAAAAACTGTTTTTT. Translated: CASSPRGEKLFF.

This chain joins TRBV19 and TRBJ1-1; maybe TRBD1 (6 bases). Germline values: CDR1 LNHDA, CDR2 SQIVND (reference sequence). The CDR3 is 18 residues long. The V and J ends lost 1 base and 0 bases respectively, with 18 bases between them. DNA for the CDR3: TGTGCCAGTAGTATAGCCCTCGAGACAGGACGATTGAACACTGAAGCTTTCTTT. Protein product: CASSIALETGRLNTEAFF.

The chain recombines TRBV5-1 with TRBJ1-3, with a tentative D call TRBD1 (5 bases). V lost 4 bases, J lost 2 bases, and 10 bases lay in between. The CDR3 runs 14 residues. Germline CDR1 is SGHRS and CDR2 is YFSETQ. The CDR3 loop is CASSPTGPGNTIYF. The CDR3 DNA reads TGCGCCAGCAGCCCCACAGGCCCTGGAAACACCATATATTTT.

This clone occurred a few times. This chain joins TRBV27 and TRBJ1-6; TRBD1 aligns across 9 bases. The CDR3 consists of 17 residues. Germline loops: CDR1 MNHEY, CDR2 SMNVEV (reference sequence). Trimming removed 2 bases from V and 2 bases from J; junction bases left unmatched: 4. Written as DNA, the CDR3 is TGTGCCAGCAGTTTAGGGACAGGGAAGGCCTATAATTCACCCCTCCACTTT. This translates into CASSLGTGKAYNSPLHF.

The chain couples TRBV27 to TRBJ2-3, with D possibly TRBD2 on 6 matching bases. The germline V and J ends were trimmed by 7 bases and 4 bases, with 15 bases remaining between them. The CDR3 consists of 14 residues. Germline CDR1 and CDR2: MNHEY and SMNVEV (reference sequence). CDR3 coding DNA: TGTGCCAGCACAAGCGGGCCTTGGGCAGATACGCAGTATTTT. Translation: CASTSGPWADTQYF.

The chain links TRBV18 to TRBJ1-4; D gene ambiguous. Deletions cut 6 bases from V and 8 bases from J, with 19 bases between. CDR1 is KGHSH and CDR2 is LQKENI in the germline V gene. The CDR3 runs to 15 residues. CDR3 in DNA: TGTGCCAGCTCCCTGACTGAGACGGTTGGGGAAAAACTGTTTTTT. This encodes CASSLTETVGEKLFF.

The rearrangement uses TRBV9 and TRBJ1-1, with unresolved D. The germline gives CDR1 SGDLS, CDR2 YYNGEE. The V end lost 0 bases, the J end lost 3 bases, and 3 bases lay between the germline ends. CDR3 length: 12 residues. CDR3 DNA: TGTGCCAGCAGCGTAGCGGACACTGAAGCTTTCTTT. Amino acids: CASSVADTEAFF.

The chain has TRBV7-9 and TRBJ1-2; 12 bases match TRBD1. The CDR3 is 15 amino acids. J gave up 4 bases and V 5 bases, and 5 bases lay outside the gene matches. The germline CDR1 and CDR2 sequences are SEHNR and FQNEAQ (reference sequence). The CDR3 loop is CASSTGTGGFYGYTF. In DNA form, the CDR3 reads TGTGCCAGCAGCACCGGGACAGGGGGCTTCTATGGCTACACCTTC. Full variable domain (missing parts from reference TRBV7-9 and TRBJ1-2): DTGVSQNPRHKITKRGQNVTFRCDPISEHNRLYWYRQTLGQGPEFLTYFQNEAQLEKSRLLSDRFSAERPKGSFSTLEIQRTEQGDSAMYLCASSTGTGGFYGYTFGSGTRLTVV.

CDR3 nucleotides: TGTGCCAGCAGCCAACGGGACAGGGGGTGGTATGAGCAGTTCTTC. Translation: CASSQRDRGWYEQFF. The chain links TRBV2 to TRBJ2-1, with 11 bases matching TRBD1. V gave up 6 bases and J gave up 8 bases; unmatched junction bases: 9. CDR1 is SNHLY, CDR2 FYNNEI, per germline. The CDR3 length is 15 residues.

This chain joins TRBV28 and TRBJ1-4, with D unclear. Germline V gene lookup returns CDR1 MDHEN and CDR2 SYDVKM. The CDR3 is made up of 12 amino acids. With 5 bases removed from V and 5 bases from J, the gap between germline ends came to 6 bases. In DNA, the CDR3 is TGTGCCAGCAGTGATCAGAATGAAAAACTGTTTTTT. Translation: CASSDQNEKLFF.

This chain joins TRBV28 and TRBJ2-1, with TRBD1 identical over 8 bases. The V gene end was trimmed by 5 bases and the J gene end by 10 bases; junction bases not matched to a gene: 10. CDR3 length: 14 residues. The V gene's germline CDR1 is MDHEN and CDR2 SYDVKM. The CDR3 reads CASSPGQAIWEQFF. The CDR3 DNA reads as TGTGCCAGCAGTCCGGGACAGGCGATATGGGAGCAGTTCTTC.

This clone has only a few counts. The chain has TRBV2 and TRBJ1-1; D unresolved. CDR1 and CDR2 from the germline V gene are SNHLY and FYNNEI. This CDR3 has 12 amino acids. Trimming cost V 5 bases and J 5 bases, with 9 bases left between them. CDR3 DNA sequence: TGTGCCAGCAGTCAAGGAGGGACTGAAGCTTTCTTT. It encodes CASSQGGTEAFF.

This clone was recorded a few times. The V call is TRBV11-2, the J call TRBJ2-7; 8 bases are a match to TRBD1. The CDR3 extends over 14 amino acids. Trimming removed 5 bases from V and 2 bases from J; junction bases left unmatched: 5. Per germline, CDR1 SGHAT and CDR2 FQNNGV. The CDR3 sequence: CASSASQGAYEQYF. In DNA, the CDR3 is TGTGCCAGCAGCGCATCACAGGGGGCCTACGAGCAGTACTTC.

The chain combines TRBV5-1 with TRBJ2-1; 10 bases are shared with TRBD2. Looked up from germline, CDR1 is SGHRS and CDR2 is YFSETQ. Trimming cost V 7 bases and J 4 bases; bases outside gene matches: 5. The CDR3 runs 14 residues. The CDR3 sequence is CASSSGGAYNEQFF. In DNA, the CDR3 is TGCGCCAGCTCAAGCGGGGGGGCTTACAATGAGCAGTTCTTC.

CDR3 protein: CASSLRRVDQPQHF. For the CDR3, the DNA is TGTGCCAGCAGCTTAAGGAGGGTCGATCAGCCCCAGCATTTT. The genes are TRBV7-2 and TRBJ1-5, with no clear D. The germline gives CDR1 SGHTA, CDR2 FQGNSA. V was pared by 2 bases and J by 5 bases, with 10 bases between. The CDR3 sequence is 14 residues long.

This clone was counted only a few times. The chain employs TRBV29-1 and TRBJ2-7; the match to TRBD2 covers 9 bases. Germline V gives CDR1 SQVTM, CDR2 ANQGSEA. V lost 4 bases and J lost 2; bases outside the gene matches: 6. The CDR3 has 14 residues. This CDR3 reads CSVVSSGSAYEQYF. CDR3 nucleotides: TGCAGCGTTGTAAGTAGCGGGAGTGCCTACGAGCAGTACTTC.

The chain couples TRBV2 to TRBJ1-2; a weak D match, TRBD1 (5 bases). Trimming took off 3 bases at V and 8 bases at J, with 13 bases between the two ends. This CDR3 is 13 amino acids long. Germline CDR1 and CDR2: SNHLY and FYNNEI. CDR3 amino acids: CASSEGGRGGYTF. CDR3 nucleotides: TGTGCCAGCAGTGAGGGGGGACGAGGGGGCTACACCTTC.

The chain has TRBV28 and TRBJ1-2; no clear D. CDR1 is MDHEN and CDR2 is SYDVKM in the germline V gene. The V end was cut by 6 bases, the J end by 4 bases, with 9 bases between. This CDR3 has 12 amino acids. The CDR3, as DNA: TGTGCCAGCAGGGAGGCCTTCTATGGCTACACCTTC. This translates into CASREAFYGYTF.

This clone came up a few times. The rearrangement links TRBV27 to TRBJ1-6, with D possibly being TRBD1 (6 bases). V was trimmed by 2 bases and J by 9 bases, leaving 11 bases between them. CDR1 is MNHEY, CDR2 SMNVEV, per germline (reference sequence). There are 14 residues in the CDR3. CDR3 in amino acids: CASSLNRVGSPLHF. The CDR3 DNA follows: TGTGCCAGCAGTTTAAACAGGGTGGGTTCACCCCTCCACTTT.

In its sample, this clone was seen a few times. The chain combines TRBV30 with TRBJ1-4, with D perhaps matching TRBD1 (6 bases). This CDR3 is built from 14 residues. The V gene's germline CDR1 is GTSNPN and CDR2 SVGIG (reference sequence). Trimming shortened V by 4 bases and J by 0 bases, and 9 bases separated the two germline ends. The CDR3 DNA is TGTGCCTGGAACCGACAGGCAACTAATGAAAAACTGTTTTTT. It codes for CAWNRQATNEKLFF.

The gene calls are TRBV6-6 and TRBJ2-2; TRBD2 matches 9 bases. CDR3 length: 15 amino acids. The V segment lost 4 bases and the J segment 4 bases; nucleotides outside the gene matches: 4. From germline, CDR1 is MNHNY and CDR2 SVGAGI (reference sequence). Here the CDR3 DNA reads TGTGCCAGCAGTTTCGGACTAGCGCCCACCGGGGAGCTGTTTTTT. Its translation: CASSFGLAPTGELFF.

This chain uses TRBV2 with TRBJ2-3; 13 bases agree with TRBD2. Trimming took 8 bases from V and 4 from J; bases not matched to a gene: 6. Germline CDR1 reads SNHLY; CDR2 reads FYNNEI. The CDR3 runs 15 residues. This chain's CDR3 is CASRTSGRGADTQYF. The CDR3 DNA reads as TGTGCCAGCCGGACTAGCGGGAGAGGTGCAGATACGCAGTATTTT.

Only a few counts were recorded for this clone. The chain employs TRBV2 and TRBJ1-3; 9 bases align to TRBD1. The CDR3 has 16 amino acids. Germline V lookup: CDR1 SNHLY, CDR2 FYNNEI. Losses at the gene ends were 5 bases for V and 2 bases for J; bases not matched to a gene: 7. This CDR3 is CASSPPDRGPGNTIYF. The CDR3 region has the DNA TGTGCCAGCAGTCCCCCGGACAGGGGCCCTGGAAACACCATATATTTT.

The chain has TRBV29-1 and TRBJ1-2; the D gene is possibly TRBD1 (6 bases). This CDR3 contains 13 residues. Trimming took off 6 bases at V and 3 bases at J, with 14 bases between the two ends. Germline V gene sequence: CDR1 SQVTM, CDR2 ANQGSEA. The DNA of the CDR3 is TGCAGCGTAAGAGGACAGTGGGACTATGGCTACACCTTC. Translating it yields CSVRGQWDYGYTF.

Here the CDR3 reads CASSLRGLATTWANVLTF. CDR3 in DNA: TGTGCCAGCAGCTTACGGGGGTTAGCGACTACGTGGGCCAACGTCCTGACTTTC. The chain recombines TRBV7-2 with TRBJ2-6, with D perhaps matching TRBD2 (6 bases). V lost 2 bases and J lost 5, with 19 bases in between. Looked up from germline, CDR1 is SGHTA and CDR2 is FQGNSA. This CDR3 contains 18 residues.

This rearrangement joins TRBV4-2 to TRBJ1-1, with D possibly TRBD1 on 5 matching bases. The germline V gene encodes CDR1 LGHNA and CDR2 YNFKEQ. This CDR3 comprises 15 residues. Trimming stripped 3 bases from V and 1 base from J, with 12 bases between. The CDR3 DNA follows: TGTGCCAGCAGCCAGGTTTCCGGGGGGAACACTGAAGCTTTCTTT. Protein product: CASSQVSGGNTEAFF.

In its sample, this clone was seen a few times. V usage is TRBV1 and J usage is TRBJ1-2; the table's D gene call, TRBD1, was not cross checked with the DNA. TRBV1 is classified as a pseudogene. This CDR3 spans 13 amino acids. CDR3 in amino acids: CTKTGVIGYGYTF. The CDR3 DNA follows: TGCACGAAAACAGGGGTAATCGGCTATGGCTACACCTTC.

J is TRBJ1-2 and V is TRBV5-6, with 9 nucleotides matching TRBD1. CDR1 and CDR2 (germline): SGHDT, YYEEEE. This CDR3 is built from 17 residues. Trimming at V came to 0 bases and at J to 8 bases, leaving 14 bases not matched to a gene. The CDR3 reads CASSLVGPGQGISGYTF. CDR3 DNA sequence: TGTGCCAGCAGCTTGGTAGGGCCGGGACAGGGAATCTCGGGCTACACCTTC.

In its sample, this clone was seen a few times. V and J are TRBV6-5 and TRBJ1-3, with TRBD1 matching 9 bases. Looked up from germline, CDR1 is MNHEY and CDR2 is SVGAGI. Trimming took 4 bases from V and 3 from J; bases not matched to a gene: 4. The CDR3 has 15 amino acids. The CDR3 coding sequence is TGTGCCAGCAGTTTCGGGACAGGGAATGGAAACACCATATATTTT. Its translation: CASSFGTGNGNTIYF.

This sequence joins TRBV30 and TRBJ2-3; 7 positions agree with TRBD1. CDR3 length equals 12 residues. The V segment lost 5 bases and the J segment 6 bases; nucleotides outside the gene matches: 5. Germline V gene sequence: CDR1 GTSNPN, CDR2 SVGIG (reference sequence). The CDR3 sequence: CAWGQEVDTQYF. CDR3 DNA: TGTGCCTGGGGACAGGAGGTGGATACGCAGTATTTT.

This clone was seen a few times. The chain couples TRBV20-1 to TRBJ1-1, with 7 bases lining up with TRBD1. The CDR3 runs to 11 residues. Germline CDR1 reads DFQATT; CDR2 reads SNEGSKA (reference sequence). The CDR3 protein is CRWAGGTEAFF. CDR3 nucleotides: TGCAGGTGGGCAGGGGGCACTGAAGCTTTCTTT.